What follows are 24 T cell receptor beta chains derived from one specimen sequenced in a study of OX40 agonist ivuxolimab in advanced cancers. Some clones are missing from TCRdb's copy, which holds only in-frame ones; the method was immunoSEQ multiplex PCR. The sample has around 62,000 clones, around nine tenths seen once. The input for sequencing was CD4+ or CD8+ T cells sorted from blood, taken in a trial of the OX40 agonist ivuxolimab. These receptors all come from an adult with an advanced solid tumor such as melanoma, head and neck, liver or kidney cancer.

The chain has TRBV15 and TRBJ1-2; the match to TRBD1 covers 8 bases. The CDR3 length is 15 residues. Unmatched junction bases numbered 9, after V lost 5 bases and J lost 4 bases. The germline gives CDR1 LNHNV, CDR2 YYDKDF (reference sequence). In DNA, the CDR3 is TGTGCCACCAGCGGGAAAAGACAGGGGTCCTATGGCTACACCTTC. Its protein is CATSGKRQGSYGYTF.

This clone was observed a handful of times. The chain uses TRBV11-2 and TRBJ2-7; 7 bases are shared with TRBD1. Looked up from germline, CDR1 is SGHAT and CDR2 is FQNNGV. CDR3 size: 13 residues. Trimming cost V 1 base and J 6 bases; bases outside gene matches: 3. Here the CDR3 DNA reads TGTGCCAGCAGCTTAGGATACAGGGGCGAGCAGTACTTC. Translation: CASSLGYRGEQYF.

This chain uses TRBV28 with TRBJ2-3, with a tentative D call TRBD2 (5 bases). Trimming stripped 6 bases from V and 1 base from J, with 11 bases between. The V gene's germline CDR1 is MDHEN and CDR2 SYDVKM. This CDR3 region has 14 residues. As DNA, the CDR3 is TGTGCCAGCAGCCCCCCGAGGGGCACAGATACGCAGTATTTT. Protein product: CASSPPRGTDTQYF.

V usage is TRBV6-5 and J usage is TRBJ1-2, with D possibly being TRBD1 (5 bases). V dropped 2 bases and J dropped 10 bases, with 11 bases sitting between them. Germline assignment: CDR1 MNHEY and CDR2 SVGAGI. The CDR3 consists of 12 residues. The CDR3 loop reads CASSYGGNLYTF. CDR3 nucleotides: TGTGCCAGCAGTTACGGGGGGAATCTCTACACCTTC.

The V and J genes are TRBV7-2 and TRBJ2-1; TRBD2 matches at 7 bases. V lost 8 bases and J lost 6; bases outside the gene matches: 10. Germline-derived CDR1 and CDR2 are SGHTA and FQGNSA. This CDR3 spans 14 amino acids. CDR3 DNA sequence: TGTGCCAGCCTCAGAGGGAGGGCCAGCAATGAGCAGTTCTTC. It codes for CASLRGRASNEQFF.

Only one count was recorded for this clone. V and J are TRBV19 and TRBJ1-5; D possibly corresponds to TRBD1 (5 bases). Trimming removed 5 bases from V and 5 bases from J, with 16 bases in between. Germline V gene data show CDR1 as LNHDA and CDR2 as SQIVND (reference sequence). The CDR3 extends over 15 amino acids. CDR3 region: CASSAPPQGYQPQHF. CDR3 in DNA: TGTGCCAGTAGTGCCCCCCCGCAGGGCTATCAGCCCCAGCATTTT.

Concerning this clone itself: At one of its ends the junction is not consistent with the germline gene, which may arise from a read error. This rearrangement joins TRBV28 to TRBJ2-7; weak D call: TRBD2 (6 bases). This CDR3 is built from 13 residues. From germline, CDR1 is MDHEN and CDR2 SYDVKM. The CDR3, as DNA: TGTGCCAGCATCGGCGGGAACTCCGACGAGCAGTACTTC. Its translation is CASIGGNSDEQYF. Full variable domain (missing parts from reference TRBV28 and TRBJ2-7): DVKVTQSSRYLVKRTGEKVFLECVQDMDHENMFWYRQDPGLGLRLIYFSYDVKMKEKGDIPEGYSVSREKKERFSLILESASTNQTSMYLCASIGGNSDEQYFGPGTRLTVT.

The chain links TRBV30 to TRBJ1-5; D gene unclear. V was clipped by 0 bases and J by 6 bases, with 9 bases between them. The CDR3 loop spans 13 amino acids. The germline V gene has CDR1 GTSNPN and CDR2 SVGIG (reference sequence). The CDR3 loop is CAWSVRGGQPQHF. The CDR3 bases are TGTGCCTGGAGTGTACGGGGTGGTCAGCCCCAGCATTTT.

The chain recombines TRBV10-2 with TRBJ2-3, with TRBD2 as a possible D gene (5 bases). Trimming removed 6 bases from V and 3 bases from J, with 13 bases in between. Germline CDR1 is WSHSY and CDR2 is SAAADI. The CDR3 runs 14 residues. The chain's CDR3 is CASSRTGGTDTQYF. CDR3 coding DNA: TGCGCCAGCAGCAGGACTGGCGGTACAGATACGCAGTATTTT.

The rearrangement uses TRBV27 and TRBJ2-2, with 7 bases lining up with TRBD1. The CDR3 has 16 amino acids. Germline lookup yields CDR1 MNHEY and CDR2 SMNVEV (reference sequence). V was clipped by 6 bases and J by 4 bases; unmatched bases: 11. Here the CDR3 DNA reads TGTGCCAGCAGATACAAGACAGGGACCTTCACCGGGGAGCTGTTTTTT. It codes for CASRYKTGTFTGELFF.

CDR3 coding DNA: TGTGCCAGCAGCCCGGGACTCATAAATGAGCAGTTCTTC. Translated: CASSPGLINEQFF. The rearrangement links TRBV11-2 to TRBJ2-1, with D possibly being TRBD2 (6 bases). The CDR3 loop spans 13 amino acids. The V end was cut by 5 bases, the J end by 7 bases, with 12 bases between. Germline loops: CDR1 SGHAT, CDR2 FQNNGV.

V is TRBV11-2 and J is TRBJ2-1; D remains unclear. Germline V lookup: CDR1 SGHAT, CDR2 FQNNGV. The CDR3 loop spans 13 amino acids. V gave up 3 bases and J gave up 0 bases, with 3 bases separating them. The CDR3 is CASSLYSYNEQFF. The CDR3 bases are TGTGCCAGCAGCTTGTACTCCTACAATGAGCAGTTCTTC.

This clone was seen only a few times. The chain employs TRBV6-1 and TRBJ1-2, with D perhaps matching TRBD1 (6 bases). Trimming removed 6 bases from V and 4 bases from J, with 18 bases in between. CDR3 length: 15 residues. The V gene's germline CDR1 is MNHNS and CDR2 SASEGT. The CDR3 DNA reads TGTGCCAGCAGCCCGTCTGGGGGGCCCTCCTATGGCTACACCTTC. The encoded protein is CASSPSGGPSYGYTF.

This rearrangement joins TRBV18 to TRBJ2-1; 14 bases are a match to TRBD2. Germline values: CDR1 KGHSH, CDR2 LQKENI. Losses at the gene ends were 3 bases for V and 7 bases for J; bases not matched to a gene: 11. This CDR3 has 18 residues. CDR3 protein: CASSPPGLAGVRGNEQFF. The CDR3 nucleotides are TGTGCCAGCTCACCCCCGGGACTAGCGGGAGTGAGGGGGAATGAGCAGTTCTTC.

This chain uses TRBV28 with TRBJ2-2; 8 nucleotides align to TRBD2. The germline V gene encodes CDR1 MDHEN and CDR2 SYDVKM. The CDR3 contains 14 residues. Losses at the gene ends were 6 bases for V and 4 bases for J; bases not matched to a gene: 4. The CDR3: CASRRSGSTGELFF. CDR3 nucleotide sequence: TGTGCCAGCAGAAGGAGCGGGAGCACCGGGGAGCTGTTTTTT.

The V and J genes are TRBV19 and TRBJ2-1, with 9 bases matching TRBD1. The CDR3 runs 14 residues. V shed 2 bases and J 5 bases; nucleotides not matched to a gene: 1. The germline gives CDR1 LNHDA, CDR2 SQIVND (reference sequence). This CDR3 is CASSIWDRDNEQFF. The CDR3 DNA sequence: TGTGCCAGTAGTATATGGGACAGGGACAATGAGCAGTTCTTC.

This chain links TRBV27 with TRBJ2-7; the D call may be TRBD1 or TRBD2 (6 bases each). The length of the CDR3 is 15 residues. Between the trimmed V and J ends, which lost 5 bases and 3 bases, there was a span of 17 bases. Germline-derived CDR1 and CDR2 are MNHEY and SMNVEV (reference sequence). DNA for the CDR3: TGTGCCAGCAGTGCCCCCGGGGGCTCAATCTACGAGCAGTACTTC. It is translated as CASSAPGGSIYEQYF.

The V gene is TRBV7-2, the J gene TRBJ2-5; 9 bases are shared with TRBD1. V lost 4 bases, J lost 6 bases, and 6 bases stayed unmatched. The CDR3 consists of 14 residues. Germline values: CDR1 SGHTA, CDR2 FQGNSA. DNA of the CDR3: TGTGCCAGCAGCTCACGACAGGGGGTGCAGACCCAGTACTTC. The encoded protein is CASSSRQGVQTQYF.

This sequence joins TRBV10-1 and TRBJ2-4; 9 bases align to TRBD1. V shed 2 bases and J 2 bases; nucleotides not matched to a gene: 7. CDR1 is WNHNN, CDR2 SYGVQD, per germline (reference sequence). The CDR3 is 17 amino acids. The CDR3 nucleotides are TGCGCCAGCAGTGAGCCAGACAGGGGGACCTCCAAAAACATTCAGTACTTC. Translated: CASSEPDRGTSKNIQYF.

This clone was counted once. This chain joins TRBV5-6 and TRBJ2-5; weak D call: TRBD2 (5 bases). Germline loops: CDR1 SGHDT, CDR2 YYEEEE. The length of the CDR3 is 15 residues. V was cut by 1 base and J by 2 bases, with 12 bases left in between. The CDR3 coding sequence is TGTGCCAGCAGCTTGCTCGGGGTCGGGCAAGAGACCCAGTACTTC. As protein: CASSLLGVGQETQYF.

The rearrangement joins TRBV7-2 to TRBJ2-1; TRBD2 aligns across 9 bases. V shed 5 bases, J shed 6 bases, and the junction held 8 bases outside the gene matches. This CDR3 comprises 15 residues. CDR1 is SGHTA, CDR2 FQGNSA, per germline. This CDR3 reads CASSPPAGGPNEQFF. CDR3 bases: TGTGCCAGCAGCCCCCCCGCGGGAGGGCCCAATGAGCAGTTCTTC.

This sequence joins TRBV18 and TRBJ1-2, with D possibly being TRBD1 (6 bases). V was shortened by 3 bases and J by 8 bases, with 19 bases between the two germline ends. Germline CDR1 KGHSH, CDR2 LQKENI. The CDR3 has 15 amino acids. In DNA, the CDR3 is TGTGCCAGCTCACCTCGAACTGCTCCGGGGGCCGGCTACACCTTC. Encoded protein: CASSPRTAPGAGYTF.

This chain connects TRBV7-3 to TRBJ1-1, with D unclear. CDR3 length: 13 amino acids. Germline values: CDR1 SGHTA, CDR2 FQGTGA. Trimming took 3 bases from V and 8 from J, leaving 13 bases between them. CDR3 sequence: CASSFSPHYEAFF. The CDR3 region has the DNA TGTGCCAGCAGCTTTAGTCCACACTACGAAGCTTTCTTT.

The J gene is TRBJ2-6, the V gene TRBV19; D is perhaps TRBD1 (6 bases). The CDR3 is 19 residues long. The germline V and J ends were trimmed by 2 bases and 1 base, with 18 bases remaining between them. From germline, CDR1 is LNHDA and CDR2 SQIVND (reference sequence). The CDR3 loop is CASSILVGRGESGANVLTF. CDR3 nucleotides: TGTGCCAGTAGTATATTGGTTGGCAGGGGAGAATCTGGGGCCAACGTCCTGACTTTC.